The following is a TCR beta chain sequence with its context. Its antigen specificity is not known. Base-call qualities are not available, and no considerably larger clone is one nucleotide away. TCRbeta CDR3 regions were amplified from genomic DNA using the immunoSEQ Assay, a bias-controlled multiplex PCR. In the authors' own workflow: Nucleated cell counts per sample were estimated from amplification of reference gene primers within the assay. Sequence reads were collapsed and filtered to measure the absolute abundance of every unique TCRbeta CDR3 rearrangement. For each sample, productive Simpson clonality was calculated by taking the square root of Simpson's diversity index across productive rearrangements. TCRdb limited this immuneACCESS table to in-frame rearrangements with V and J called. A share of clones is missing; checked studies link under half to unresolved V genes, and the rest is unexplained. V and J calls and clone size are copied from that table; D and trimming were computed from the DNA. Present in this sample are 170,000 or so clones, about 90% of which were seen just once. The top ten hold roughly 8.6% of the sample.

This entry belongs to a study of blood T cell repertoires in COVID-19 (dated by TCRdb to 2019 to 2021). Turning to the overall study: Samples covering the acute and convalescent phases of COVID-19 were provided by collaborators in the United States, Italy and Spain. Where HLA class I and class II types were available, the types were taken from metadata supplied by the sample provider, not from assay-based typing. The prospective study material was composed of cDNA or gDNA derived from T cells, B-cell-depleted T cells, or PBMCs. Nearly every sample came with metadata listing a de-identified subject ID, COVID-19 status, age in years and sex. Samples came from the ongoing ImmuneRACE study (first 160 participants) plus 1,254 subjects from 6 global collaborators. Deeply sampled blood TCRbeta repertoires from subjects exposed to, actively infected with, or recovered from COVID-19 were included in the dataset. The repertoires were released in a freely available public database intended as a resource for research on the immune response to SARS-CoV-2. The paper as a whole reports these results and caveats: The amount of clinical and demographic metadata varied by source and participant and was provided uncurated.

In the prospective study, participants were roughly 18 to 100 years old, resided in 24 geographic areas of the United States, and were enrolled through a virtual design. In the prospective study, participants were assigned to cohorts based on the clinical history participants reported in a screening survey and a study questionnaire. Recovered participants in ImmuneRACE Cohort 3 were defined as having two consecutive negative NP/OP PCR tests, clearance from a healthcare professional, or resolution of symptoms. In the prospective study, mobile phlebotomists collected whole blood, serum and a nasopharyngeal or oropharyngeal swab from each participant. Additional blood draws and questionnaires over an approximately 2-month period could optionally be provided by prospective study participants. Blood samples from the prospective study were shipped frozen or at room temperature prior to DNA extraction.

The sequenced sample consisted of PBMCs or T cells enriched from blood (not recorded which). This TCR came from a woman under 30 who had recovered from COVID-19.

CDR3 loop: CASSPGLAGLPQETQYF. The nucleotides read TGTGCCAGCAGCCCTGGACTAGCGGGGCTGCCCCAAGAGACCCAGTACTTC. The rearrangement joined TRBV11-2 to TRBJ2-5; 12 bases in the junction line up with TRBD2. From cysteine to phenylalanine, the CDR3 is 17 amino acids long. Of the read, only the CDR3 DNA is kept; its 51 bases are in frame from base 1. CDR1 and CDR2, looked up from the germline V gene, are SGHAT and FQNNGV. Ends trimmed: V by 5 bases, J by 1 base; bases unmatched to a gene: 8. The reference TRBV11-2 and TRBJ2-5 proteins fill in what lies around the CDR3, so the full variable domain reads EAGVAQSPRYKIIEKRQSVAFWCNPISGHATLYWYQQILGQGPKLLIQFQNNGVVDDSQLPKDRFSAERLKGVDSTLKIQPAKLEDSAVYLCASSPGLAGLPQETQYFGPGTRLLVL.